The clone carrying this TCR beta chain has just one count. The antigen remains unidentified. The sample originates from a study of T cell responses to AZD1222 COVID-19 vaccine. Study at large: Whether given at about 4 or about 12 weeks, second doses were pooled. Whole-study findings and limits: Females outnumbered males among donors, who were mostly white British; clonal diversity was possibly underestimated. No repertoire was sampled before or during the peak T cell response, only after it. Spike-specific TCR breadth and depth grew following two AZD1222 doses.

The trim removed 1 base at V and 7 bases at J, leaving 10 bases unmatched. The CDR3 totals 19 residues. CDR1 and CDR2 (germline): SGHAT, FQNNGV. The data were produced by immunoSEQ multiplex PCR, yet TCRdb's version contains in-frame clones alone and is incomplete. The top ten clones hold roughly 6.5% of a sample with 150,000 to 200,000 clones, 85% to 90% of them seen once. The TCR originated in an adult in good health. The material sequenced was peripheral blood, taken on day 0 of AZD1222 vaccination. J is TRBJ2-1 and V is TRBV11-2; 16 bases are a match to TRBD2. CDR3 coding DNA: TGTGCCAGCAGCTTAGTCGGGACTAGCGGGGGGGCCTTACCGAATGAGCAGTTCTTC. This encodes CASSLVGTSGGALPNEQFF.